These T cell receptor beta chains were read from a single sample in a study of shared clonotypes between healthy human individuals. Sequencing used immunoSEQ multiplex PCR; TCRdb keeps in-frame clones, though not all of them. The sample includes roughly 2.6 million clones, around 90% of them seen just once. Sequenced: naive CD4+ T cells sorted from blood. These receptors all come from a man between 18 and 29 years old in good health. Each CDR3 is given with its conserved first and last residue. D genes are given only for firm matches. Not every row has a clone size; where given, it reads once, few, many or a size class.

j_gene: TRBJ1-6
v_gene: TRBV2
d_gene: .
abundance: few
CDR3nt: TGTGCCAGCAGCGCGAATTCACCCCTCCACTTT
CDR3aa: CASSANSPLHF

j_gene: TRBJ1-2
v_gene: TRBV27
d_gene: .
abundance: .
CDR3nt: TGTGCCAGCAGTTTGAAGGGGAACTATGGCTACACCTTC
CDR3aa: CASSLKGNYGYTF

j_gene: TRBJ2-3
v_gene: TRBV10-3
d_gene: .
abundance: .
CDR3nt: TGTGCCATCAGTCGGGACCCCGGGGGCACAGATACGCAGTATTTT
CDR3aa: CAISRDPGGTDTQYF

j_gene: TRBJ1-3
v_gene: TRBV10-3
d_gene: .
abundance: .
CDR3nt: TGTGCCATCACCTCCAGTGGACACTCTGGAAACACCATATATTTT
CDR3aa: CAITSSGHSGNTIYF

j_gene: TRBJ2-3
v_gene: TRBV19
d_gene: .
abundance: once
CDR3nt: TGTGCCAGTAGTATAGATGGTTTACCTAGCACAGATACGCAGTATTTT
CDR3aa: CASSIDGLPSTDTQYF

j_gene: TRBJ1-6
v_gene: TRBV25-1
d_gene: .
abundance: few
CDR3nt: TGTGCCAGCAGTGAAGGAGGGTCTTCACCCCTCCACTTT
CDR3aa: CASSEGGSSPLHF

j_gene: TRBJ1-2
v_gene: TRBV7-9
d_gene: .
abundance: .
CDR3nt: TGTGCCAGCAGCGCGCAGGTACGCGACTATGGCTACACCTTC
CDR3aa: CASSAQVRDYGYTF

j_gene: TRBJ2-7
v_gene: TRBV6-1
d_gene: .
abundance: .
CDR3nt: TGTGCCAGCAGGAGGGAGGCGGGTTTCTACGAGCAGTACTTC
CDR3aa: CASRREAGFYEQYF

j_gene: TRBJ2-3
v_gene: TRBV27
d_gene: .
abundance: .
CDR3nt: TGTGCCAGCAGTAATGCAGGGCTAACAGATACGCAGTATTTT
CDR3aa: CASSNAGLTDTQYF

j_gene: TRBJ2-3
v_gene: TRBV7-9
d_gene: TRBD2
abundance: .
CDR3nt: TGTGCCAGCATCCTCGGGACTAGCGGGGGAGATACGCAGTATTTT
CDR3aa: CASILGTSGGDTQYF

j_gene: TRBJ1-5
v_gene: TRBV19
d_gene: TRBD1
abundance: once
CDR3nt: TGTGCCAGTACCGCCGGGACAGGCTTTAACAATCAGCCCCAGCATTTT
CDR3aa: CASTAGTGFNNQPQHF

j_gene: TRBJ2-2
v_gene: TRBV19
d_gene: TRBD1
abundance: .
CDR3nt: TGTGCCAGCCAAAGTTTGAGGACAGGGTTCACCGGGGAGCTGTTTTTT
CDR3aa: CASQSLRTGFTGELFF

j_gene: TRBJ2-3
v_gene: TRBV6-5
d_gene: TRBD2
abundance: .
CDR3nt: TGTGCCAGTCTTAGCGGGAGTCTTGGGACAGATACGCAGTATTTT
CDR3aa: CASLSGSLGTDTQYF

j_gene: TRBJ1-4
v_gene: TRBV13
d_gene: .
abundance: .
CDR3nt: TGTGCCAGCAGCAGGGGAAGTTCTAGTGAAAAACTGTTTTTT
CDR3aa: CASSRGSSSEKLFF

j_gene: TRBJ2-7
v_gene: TRBV7-3
d_gene: TRBD1
abundance: .
CDR3nt: TGTGCCAGCAGCTTAGGACAGGGATCTTCCTACGAGCAGTACTTC
CDR3aa: CASSLGQGSSYEQYF

j_gene: TRBJ1-4
v_gene: TRBV2
d_gene: .
abundance: .
CDR3nt: TGTGCCAGCAGTGTACGAGGATTTAATGAAAAACTGTTTTTT
CDR3aa: CASSVRGFNEKLFF

j_gene: TRBJ1-5
v_gene: TRBV6-5
d_gene: TRBD1
abundance: few
CDR3nt: TGTGCCAGCAGGGGACAGGGTGGCAATCAGCCCCAGCATTTT
CDR3aa: CASRGQGGNQPQHF

j_gene: TRBJ2-1
v_gene: TRBV5-1
d_gene: .
abundance: .
CDR3nt: TGCGCCAGCACTACCTCGGGGGCCGCACATTACAATGAGCAGTTCTTC
CDR3aa: CASTTSGAAHYNEQFF

j_gene: TRBJ2-5
v_gene: TRBV19
d_gene: .
abundance: .
CDR3nt: TGTGCCAGCCAAGGGGACCGCGGCGGGAGCAGGGGCGGGGAGACCCAGTACTTC
CDR3aa: CASQGDRGGSRGGETQYF

j_gene: TRBJ2-7
v_gene: TRBV7-2
d_gene: .
abundance: .
CDR3nt: TGTGCCAGCAGCTTAGCCCAGACCTACGAGCAGTACTTC
CDR3aa: CASSLAQTYEQYF

j_gene: TRBJ1-5
v_gene: TRBV2
d_gene: .
abundance: .
CDR3nt: TGTGCCAGCAGTCCTCGGGGGAGTTACAATCAGCCCCAGCATTTT
CDR3aa: CASSPRGSYNQPQHF

j_gene: TRBJ1-5
v_gene: TRBV2
d_gene: .
abundance: .
CDR3nt: TGTGCCAGCAGTGTCTTCAGGAACTTAGGCAATCAGCCCCAGCATTTT
CDR3aa: CASSVFRNLGNQPQHF

j_gene: TRBJ1-2
v_gene: TRBV14
d_gene: TRBD1
abundance: .
CDR3nt: TGTGCCAGCAGCCAGACAGGGTTGGGCCGTGGCTACACCTTC
CDR3aa: CASSQTGLGRGYTF

j_gene: TRBJ1-2
v_gene: TRBV7-9
d_gene: TRBD1
abundance: .
CDR3nt: TGTGCCAGCAGCTTAGACGGGACAGGGGCCGGCTACACCTTC
CDR3aa: CASSLDGTGAGYTF

j_gene: TRBJ2-7
v_gene: TRBV30
d_gene: .
abundance: .
CDR3nt: TGTGCCTGGAGCGGGGTATACGAGCAGTACTTC
CDR3aa: CAWSGVYEQYF

j_gene: TRBJ1-6
v_gene: TRBV5-1
d_gene: .
abundance: few
CDR3nt: TGCGCCAGCAGCTTGGGCCAGGGGAATTCACCCCTCCACTTT
CDR3aa: CASSLGQGNSPLHF

j_gene: TRBJ1-1
v_gene: TRBV10-3
d_gene: .
abundance: .
CDR3nt: TGTGCCATCAGTGAGTCGCTGGTCTTGAACACTGAAGCTTTCTTT
CDR3aa: CAISESLVLNTEAFF

j_gene: TRBJ2-5
v_gene: TRBV11-3
d_gene: .
abundance: .
CDR3nt: TGTGCCAGCAGCCCCCGTGACCAAGAGACCCAGTACTTC
CDR3aa: CASSPRDQETQYF

j_gene: TRBJ1-1
v_gene: TRBV20-1
d_gene: .
abundance: .
CDR3nt: TGCAGTGGTAAAGGGGATACTGAAGCTTTCTTT
CDR3aa: CSGKGDTEAFF

j_gene: TRBJ2-1
v_gene: TRBV10-3
d_gene: TRBD2
abundance: .
CDR3nt: TGTGCCATCAGAGAGAGCGGGACTAGCGCCTACAATGAGCAGTTCTTC
CDR3aa: CAIRESGTSAYNEQFF

j_gene: TRBJ1-1
v_gene: TRBV5-1
d_gene: .
abundance: once
CDR3nt: TGCGCCAGCAGCATGCCGGGCCAAGGTAAAGCTTTCTTT
CDR3aa: CASSMPGQGKAFF

j_gene: TRBJ1-3
v_gene: TRBV28
d_gene: .
abundance: .
CDR3nt: TGTGCCAGCAGTTTGTGGGAGACCCCCGGAAACACCATATATTTT
CDR3aa: CASSLWETPGNTIYF

j_gene: TRBJ1-5
v_gene: TRBV28
d_gene: .
abundance: .
CDR3nt: TGTGCCACAGGGCTAGGCAATCAGCCCCAGCATTTT
CDR3aa: CATGLGNQPQHF

j_gene: TRBJ2-1
v_gene: TRBV9
d_gene: .
abundance: .
CDR3nt: TGTGCCAGCAGCGCCTTCGCGGGAAGCTCCTACAATGAGCAGTTCTTC
CDR3aa: CASSAFAGSSYNEQFF

j_gene: TRBJ2-2
v_gene: TRBV5-4
d_gene: .
abundance: .
CDR3nt: TGTGCCAGCAGTCTGGGCCCCGAACAGGGCGGGGAGCTGTTTTTT
CDR3aa: CASSLGPEQGGELFF

j_gene: TRBJ1-2
v_gene: TRBV19
d_gene: TRBD1
abundance: .
CDR3nt: TGTGCCAGTAGTACACCGGGACAGGGCCGTCTCCACTATGGCTACACCTTC
CDR3aa: CASSTPGQGRLHYGYTF

j_gene: TRBJ1-6
v_gene: TRBV27
d_gene: .
abundance: .
CDR3nt: TGTGCCAGCAGTTCCCCTTCCGTGCCGGGCCCACCCCTCCACTTT
CDR3aa: CASSSPSVPGPPLHF

j_gene: TRBJ2-2
v_gene: TRBV2
d_gene: TRBD1
abundance: once
CDR3nt: TGTGCCAGCAATGGACAGGGGAGAAACACCGGGGAGCTGTTTTTT
CDR3aa: CASNGQGRNTGELFF

j_gene: TRBJ2-3
v_gene: TRBV5-1
d_gene: .
abundance: .
CDR3nt: TGCGCCAGCATGACCTTCTCCAACACAGATACGCAGTATTTT
CDR3aa: CASMTFSNTDTQYF

j_gene: TRBJ1-2
v_gene: TRBV28
d_gene: TRBD1
abundance: .
CDR3nt: TGTGCCAGCAGGTCGGGACAGGGCGACGGTAACTATGGCTACACCTTC
CDR3aa: CASRSGQGDGNYGYTF

j_gene: TRBJ2-1
v_gene: TRBV6-1
d_gene: TRBD2
abundance: once
CDR3nt: TGTGCCATCAGTGAGTCGGAGACTAGCGGGAGATACAATGAGCAGTTCTTC
CDR3aa: CAISESETSGRYNEQFF

j_gene: TRBJ2-2
v_gene: TRBV10-3
d_gene: TRBD1
abundance: .
CDR3nt: TGTGCCATGGGGACAGGGTTGAGCACCGGGGAGCTGTTTTTT
CDR3aa: CAMGTGLSTGELFF

j_gene: TRBJ2-3
v_gene: TRBV6-1
d_gene: TRBD1
abundance: .
CDR3nt: TGTGCCAGCATCCGACAGGGGTCGGTGACAGATACGCAGTATTTT
CDR3aa: CASIRQGSVTDTQYF

j_gene: TRBJ1-5
v_gene: TRBV6-5
d_gene: TRBD1
abundance: .
CDR3nt: TGTGCCAGCAGTACTACAGGGGAAAGTCAGCCCCAGCATTTT
CDR3aa: CASSTTGESQPQHF

j_gene: TRBJ2-3
v_gene: TRBV5-4
d_gene: .
abundance: .
CDR3nt: TGTGCCAGCAGCTTGAGGATATCTAGCACAGATACGCAGTATTTT
CDR3aa: CASSLRISSTDTQYF

j_gene: TRBJ2-7
v_gene: TRBV7-8
d_gene: TRBD2
abundance: .
CDR3nt: TGTGCCAGCAGCGCCCGGGACTACTACGAGCAGTACTTC
CDR3aa: CASSARDYYEQYF

j_gene: TRBJ1-4
v_gene: TRBV7-2
d_gene: .
abundance: once
CDR3nt: TGTGCCAGCAGCTTAGCACGGTTTAATGAAAAACTGTTTTTT
CDR3aa: CASSLARFNEKLFF

j_gene: TRBJ1-6
v_gene: TRBV5-8
d_gene: .
abundance: .
CDR3nt: TGTGCCAGCAGCTTGGTGAGGGGACTTAATTCACCCCTCCACTTT
CDR3aa: CASSLVRGLNSPLHF

j_gene: TRBJ2-1
v_gene: TRBV7-3
d_gene: .
abundance: .
CDR3nt: TGTGCCAGCAGCTTATCGGGCGGCGTAAAGAAAAATGAGCAGTTCTTC
CDR3aa: CASSLSGGVKKNEQFF